This T cell receptor (beta chain) was observed in a study of identical twins. TCRdb redid the calling of the 5' RACE reads with MiXCR, one entry per CDR3 protein. The sample records 500,000 or so distinct CDR3 sequences, less than 25% being singletons. Overall study findings and caveats: Some out-of-frame alpha sequences were shared by twins, and these showed excess low generation probability. Where beta out-of-frame sequences were concerned, excess twin sharing was weaker.

About this clonotype itself: Its antigen is still unknown.

This same sample was also taken into another study, of T cells expressing NK-cell markers.

This sequence was found in a woman aged 18-35 years in good health. The sample was CD4+ T cells sorted from blood.

CDR3 coding DNA: TGTGCCAGCAGTCCTCGAGGGGTTATAGGGGGTAGCTATGGCTACACCTTC. Protein: CASSPRGVIGGSYGYTF. The chain is built from TRBV12-3 or TRBV12-4 and TRBJ1-2; TRBD1 is a possible D gene (6 bases). The CDR3 contains 17 residues. V shed 5 bases and J shed 4 bases, with 23 bases lying between them.